This TCR beta chain was sequenced for a study of CD8+CD57+ T cells in acquired aplastic anemia. Study observations and caveats: The study found no significant CD8+ Simpson's diversity difference between patients and controls.

The CDR3 totals 9 residues, both ends included. Germline V gene sequence: CDR1 SGDLS, CDR2 YYNGEE. Profiling that covered TCR beta VDJ and CDR3 relied on genomic DNA as its template. TCRdb ran MiXCR on the reads and lists one entry per CDR3 protein. This sample yields about 160,000 distinct CDR3 sequences, of which 35% to 55% are seen a single time; 1.1% belongs to the top ten. A remark on this clonotype: Its specificity is not known. It is likely a read error, because the conserved phenylalanine at the end of the CDR3 is missing. Because the CDR3's place on the DNA is in doubt, the DNA is left out and the CDR3 is given as listed by TCRdb.

The V call is TRBV9, the J call TRBJ2-7; the table's D call, TRBD2, has no DNA check behind it. The clonotype comes from a human donor in good health. Input material: sorted CD4+, CD8+, or CD8+CD57+ T cells (not recorded which) from PBMCs. CDR3 region: CASSAEVAG.